What follows is one TCR beta chain and its context. Its antigen is currently unknown. This entry is derived from a study of T cell responses to AZD1222 COVID-19 vaccine. The CDR3 totals 15 residues. The germline V gene encodes CDR1 MNHNS and CDR2 SASEGT. V was pared by 5 bases and J by 3 bases, with 14 bases between. Clones were sequenced by immunoSEQ multiplex PCR, and TCRdb holds only the in-frame ones, with some missing. The data show around 50,000 clones, with around 80% seen just once and 10% to 13% held by the top ten. General study points: Spike-specific TCR breadth and depth both grew after two AZD1222 doses. No repertoire was sampled before or during the peak T cell response, only after it.

The rearrangement uses TRBV6-1 and TRBJ2-1; D might be TRBD1 (6 bases). This receptor was identified in an adult in good health. Here the sequenced sample was peripheral blood, taken on day 0 of AZD1222 vaccination. The CDR3 DNA reads TGTGCCAGCAGTCCATGGACAGACAGCTACAATGAGCAGTTCTTC. Its protein is CASSPWTDSYNEQFF.